The 10 T cell receptor beta chains below come from one sample, sequenced in a study of immune cell composition in non-small cell lung cancer. Libraries were prepared by immunoSEQ multiplex PCR; TCRdb keeps only in-frame clonotypes and omits some of them. The sample includes about 7,000 clones, 60% to 75% of them seen just once. Sequenced: lung tumor tissue. These receptors all come from a human donor with non-small cell lung cancer.

A few counts support this clone. The CDR3 DNA reads TGTGCCAGCAGCCGGCGACAGACAGGGGGTTACTACGAGCAGTACTTC. This codes for CASSRRQTGGYYEQYF. This chain connects TRBV5-5 to TRBJ2-7; 9 bases line up with TRBD1. Trimming took 4 bases from V and 3 from J; bases not matched to a gene: 11. Germline V CDR1 and CDR2: SGHKS, YYEKEE (reference sequence). The CDR3 covers 16 residues.

The chain recombines TRBV27 with TRBJ2-2; 8 bases match TRBD2. Trimming cost V 5 bases and J 4 bases; bases outside gene matches: 6. Germline values: CDR1 MNHEY, CDR2 SMNVEV (reference sequence). CDR3 length equals 15 residues. The CDR3 nucleotides are TGTGCCAGCAGTCCAGCGGGGGTTGTCACCGGGGAGCTGTTTTTT. It encodes CASSPAGVVTGELFF.

The chain couples TRBV19 to TRBJ2-1; TRBD2 matches at 12 bases. The junction had 11 bases not matched to a gene; V was cut back by 5 bases and J by 12 bases. Germline CDR1 is LNHDA and CDR2 is SQIVND (reference sequence). This CDR3 contains 15 residues. CDR3 nucleotides: TGTGCCAGTAGTCTGCAGACTAGCGGGGGAATGGGGCAGTTCTTC. It codes for CASSLQTSGGMGQFF. The variable domain in full, with the rest retrieved from reference TRBV19 and TRBJ2-1, is DGGITQSPKYLFRKEGQNVTLSCEQNLNHDAMYWYRQDPGQGLRLIYYSQIVNDFQKGDIAEGYSVSREKKESFPLTVTSAQKNPTAFYLCASSLQTSGGMGQFFGPGTRLTVL.

The V and J genes are TRBV27 and TRBJ2-6; 11 bases are shared with TRBD1. Germline V CDR1 and CDR2: MNHEY, SMNVEV (reference sequence). The CDR3 is made up of 21 amino acids. The trim removed 3 bases at V and 0 bases at J, leaving 13 bases unmatched. In nucleotides, the CDR3 is TGTGCCAGCAGTTTTAACGGTGTCAGGGGACAGGGGGTCTCTGGGGCCAACGTCCTGACTTTC. It is translated as CASSFNGVRGQGVSGANVLTF.

In this sample, this clone turned up a few times. The rearrangement joins TRBV5-4 to TRBJ2-5, with D uncertain. The CDR3 contains 11 residues. V was shortened by 2 bases and J by 4 bases, with 3 bases between the two germline ends. CDR1 is SGHNT, CDR2 YYREEE, per germline (reference sequence). CDR3 sequence: CASSFGETQYF. Written as DNA, the CDR3 is TGTGCCAGCAGCTTCGGAGAGACCCAGTACTTC.

The chain is built from TRBV30 and TRBJ2-1, with a possible D match to TRBD1 (5 bases). Trimming stripped 4 bases from V and 7 bases from J, with 8 bases between. This CDR3 has 11 amino acids. Germline V CDR1 and CDR2: GTSNPN, SVGIG (reference sequence). The CDR3 bases are TGTGCCTGGACAGGGTATAATGAGCAGTTCTTC. Amino acids: CAWTGYNEQFF.

This clone was counted once. The chain links TRBV5-1 to TRBJ2-5; D gene unclear. Germline V gene sequence: CDR1 SGHRS, CDR2 YFSETQ. V gave up 1 base and J gave up 5 bases, with 9 bases separating them. The CDR3 runs 13 residues. DNA of the CDR3: TGCGCCAGCAGCTTGTTTAGCACGGAGACCCAGTACTTC. This encodes CASSLFSTETQYF.

The CDR3, as DNA: TGCGCCAGCAGCTTGGGGCCAAACACCGGGGAGCTGTTTTTT. Residues: CASSLGPNTGELFF. The chain recombines TRBV5-1 with TRBJ2-2; D call uncertain. CDR3 length: 14 residues. V was clipped by 0 bases and J by 2 bases, with 5 bases between them. The V gene's germline CDR1 is SGHRS and CDR2 YFSETQ.

This clone is a singleton in its sample. J is TRBJ2-5 and V is TRBV5-1; tentative D call: TRBD2 (5 bases). CDR1 SGHRS and CDR2 YFSETQ come from the germline V gene. This CDR3 contains 14 residues. Deletions cut 1 base from V and 7 bases from J, with 14 bases between. This chain's CDR3 is CASSLNVGVPTQYF. The CDR3 region has the DNA TGCGCCAGCAGCTTGAACGTCGGGGTCCCGACCCAGTACTTC.

This rearrangement joins TRBV10-2 to TRBJ1-1; 9 bases are shared with TRBD1. Germline-derived CDR1 and CDR2 are WSHSY and SAAADI. V shed 10 bases, J shed 11 bases, and the junction held 14 bases outside the gene matches. The CDR3 consists of 13 residues. The chain's CDR3 is CATEGQGSSSAFF. CDR3 sequence (DNA): TGCGCCACCGAGGGACAGGGTTCGTCTTCTGCTTTCTTT.